The rows below give T cell receptor beta chains drawn from one sample of a study of T-cell reconstitution after alpha-beta-depleted transplantation in children. TCRdb redid the calling of the PCR reads with MiXCR, one entry per CDR3 protein. The repertoire holds approximately 520,000 distinct CDR3 sequences, approximately 29% seen once, with approximately 2.3% in the top ten. The sample consisted of PBMCs from the stem cell graft donor, taken from the stem cell graft. These receptor sequences come from a human donor who donated a stem cell graft to a child with aplastic anemia. CDR3s include the opening cysteine and the closing phenylalanine or tryptophan. The order of the fields is clone size, J gene, V gene, CDR3 protein. Size is omitted from some rows. Given values are once, few, many or a class for expanded clones.

abundance: NA; j_gene: TRBJ1-6; v_gene: TRBV29-1; CDR3aa: CSVGGQGNSPLHF
abundance: NA; j_gene: TRBJ1-5; v_gene: TRBV15; CDR3aa: CATSTIPAVGPQHF
abundance: NA; j_gene: TRBJ1-2; v_gene: TRBV9; CDR3aa: CASSVGKGGSYGDTF
abundance: many; j_gene: TRBJ2-3; v_gene: TRBV5-1; CDR3aa: CASRIDRDTDTQYF
abundance: NA; j_gene: TRBJ1-5; v_gene: TRBV28; CDR3aa: CASSSYQGGGQPQHF
abundance: NA; j_gene: TRBJ2-5; v_gene: TRBV29-1; CDR3aa: CSVESGQETQYF
abundance: NA; j_gene: TRBJ1-2; v_gene: TRBV5-1; CDR3aa: CASSTTKDYGYTF
abundance: NA; j_gene: TRBJ1-1; v_gene: TRBV7-2; CDR3aa: CASSLGATGGTEAFF
abundance: NA; j_gene: TRBJ2-3; v_gene: TRBV5-6; CDR3aa: CASSPTGLLTDTQYF
abundance: few; j_gene: TRBJ1-2; v_gene: TRBV28; CDR3aa: CASSSKGYGYTF